The T cell receptor (beta chain) described here comes from a study of shared clonotypes between healthy human individuals. CD45RO-negative cells were positively selected for CCR7, leaving out terminally differentiated effector memory CD45RA+ cells. V shed 2 bases and J shed 0 bases, with 4 bases lying between them. Germline CDR1 MNHEY, CDR2 SVGAGI. The CDR3 extends over 13 amino acids. Assay: immunoSEQ multiplex PCR; the TCRdb copy retains only in-frame clones and omits some. Here the sample spans around 700,000 clones, about 92% being singletons. This chain links TRBV6-5 with TRBJ1-1; D gene uncertain. The sequence derives from a man aged 30 to 45 in good health. The sample consisted of naive CD8+ T cells sorted from blood. CDR3 DNA: TGTGCCAGCAGTTACGTGGTGAACACTGAAGCTTTCTTT. This codes for CASSYVVNTEAFF.